Listed below are T cell receptor beta chains from one sample, sequenced in a study of shared clonotypes between healthy human individuals. Assay: immunoSEQ multiplex PCR; the TCRdb copy retains only in-frame clones and omits some. This sample carries over a million clones, nearly 99% of them seen once, and the ten largest clones take roughly 0.45%. Sequenced input: naive CD4+ T cells sorted from blood. The source of these receptors is a man in his thirties or forties in good health. The CDR3 runs from the conserved cysteine through the conserved F or W. The order of the fields is clone size, D gene, CDR3 length, J gene, V gene, CDR3 protein, CDR3 DNA. A D gene is named only where the DNA matches it firmly. Some rows have no size entry. The others give once, few or many, or a class for an expanded clone.

>.|TRBD1|16|TRBJ2-1|TRBV18
CASSGRRDREINEQFF
TGTGCCAGCTCAGGACGCCGGGACAGGGAGATCAATGAGCAGTTCTTC
>.|TRBD2|19|TRBJ2-1|TRBV27
CASSLIVLAGVPIFDEQFF
TGTGCCAGCAGTTTAATCGTACTAGCGGGAGTCCCCATCTTCGATGAGCAGTTCTTC
>.|.|13|TRBJ1-1|TRBV11-2
CASTERGGTEAFF
TGTGCCAGCACCGAACGAGGCGGCACTGAAGCTTTCTTT
>.|.|13|TRBJ1-2|TRBV29-1
CSVDFLGNYGYTF
TGCAGCGTTGATTTTTTGGGGAACTATGGCTACACCTTC
>.|.|12|TRBJ1-2|TRBV28
CASSLFIRGYTF
TGTGCCAGCAGTTTATTTATTCGCGGCTACACCTTC
>.|TRBD1|16|TRBJ2-3|TRBV27
CASRRMTGRGSDTQYF
TGTGCCAGCAGACGCATGACAGGGAGAGGTTCAGATACGCAGTATTTT
>.|TRBD1|13|TRBJ1-2|TRBV5-1
CASSLQGEDGYTF
TGCGCCAGCAGCTTACAGGGGGAGGATGGCTACACCTTC
>.|.|13|TRBJ2-2|TRBV27
CASSLWGTGELFF
TGTGCCAGCAGTTTATGGGGCACCGGGGAGCTGTTTTTT
>.|TRBD1|16|TRBJ1-5|TRBV28
CASSLFRGRGVQPQHF
TGTGCCAGCAGTTTATTTAGGGGGCGAGGGGTACAGCCCCAGCATTTT
>once|.|14|TRBJ2-2|TRBV19
CASIRLPFTGELFF
TGTGCCAGTATACGACTTCCTTTCACCGGGGAGCTGTTTTTT
>once|.|16|TRBJ2-7|TRBV10-3
CAISEDSGTNSAEQYF
TGTGCCATCAGTGAAGATTCCGGGACGAACAGTGCCGAGCAGTACTTC
>.|.|14|TRBJ1-3|TRBV28
CASSFPGSGNTIYF
TGTGCCAGCAGTTTCCCGGGATCTGGAAACACCATATATTTT
>.|.|15|TRBJ2-6|TRBV5-1
CASSKQVLGANVLTF
TGCGCCAGCAGCAAACAGGTTTTAGGGGCCAACGTCCTGACTTTC
>.|.|14|TRBJ2-2|TRBV5-1
CASSLEANTGELFF
TGCGCCAGCAGCTTGGAAGCCAACACCGGGGAGCTGTTTTTT
>.|.|14|TRBJ1-2|TRBV11-2
CASSLNRANYGYTF
TGTGCCAGCAGCTTGAACAGGGCAAACTATGGCTACACCTTC
>.|.|13|TRBJ1-2|TRBV28
CASETGFRNGYTF
TGTGCCAGCGAAACAGGATTTAGGAATGGCTACACCTTC
>.|TRBD1|12|TRBJ1-5|TRBV28
CASSAGTEPQHF
TGTGCCAGCAGCGCCGGGACAGAACCCCAGCATTTT
>.|.|14|TRBJ1-2|TRBV28
CASSLSGGLYGYTF
TGTGCCAGCAGTTTATCCGGGGGCCTCTATGGCTACACCTTC
>.|TRBD1|15|TRBJ1-2|TRBV4-2
CASGGTGTDVGGYTF
TGTGCCAGCGGTGGGACAGGGACGGACGTCGGTGGCTACACCTTC
>once|TRBD2|19|TRBJ2-7|TRBV11-2
CASSSIRSRSGRAPHEQYF
TGTGCCAGCAGCTCCATCCGAAGTCGTAGCGGGAGGGCCCCCCACGAGCAGTACTTC
>.|TRBD1|14|TRBJ1-1|TRBV28
CASSLRGLGTEAFF
TGTGCCAGCAGTTTAAGGGGGCTGGGGACTGAAGCTTTCTTT
>.|TRBD2|17|TRBJ2-1|TRBV7-6
CASSLPLAGGFYNEQFF
TGTGCCAGCAGCCTCCCTCTAGCGGGAGGGTTCTACAATGAGCAGTTCTTC
>.|TRBD1|15|TRBJ2-7|TRBV10-3
CAISGGQGSVYEQYF
TGTGCCATCAGCGGGGGACAGGGAAGCGTATACGAGCAGTACTTC
>.|.|15|TRBJ2-3|TRBV5-1
CASSPRRKDTDTQYF
TGCGCCAGCAGCCCCAGGCGCAAGGACACAGATACGCAGTATTTT
>.|.|13|TRBJ2-7|TRBV7-2
CASSAQGGSEQYF
TGTGCCAGCAGCGCCCAAGGTGGGAGCGAGCAGTACTTC
>.|.|13|TRBJ2-7|TRBV11-2
CASSPTIRLEQYF
TGTGCCAGCAGCCCAACGATTCGCCTCGAGCAGTACTTC
>.|.|15|TRBJ2-1|TRBV14
CASSQDSPPYNEQFF
TGTGCCAGCAGCCAAGACAGTCCCCCCTACAATGAGCAGTTCTTC
>.|.|17|TRBJ2-1|TRBV11-3
CASSLGDFGGVYNEQFF
TGTGCCAGCAGCTTAGGAGATTTCGGGGGAGTTTACAATGAGCAGTTCTTC
>.|.|13|TRBJ1-4|TRBV18
CASSPLPKEKLFF
TGTGCCAGCTCACCGCTTCCGAAGGAAAAACTGTTTTTT
>.|.|15|TRBJ1-2|TRBV5-5
CASSPGTQKLHGYTF
TGTGCCAGCAGCCCCGGGACACAGAAACTCCATGGCTACACCTTC
>.|.|14|TRBJ1-4|TRBV29-1
CSVETSNQGEKLFF
TGCAGCGTTGAAACTTCAAACCAGGGTGAAAAACTGTTTTTT
>once|TRBD1|16|TRBJ2-3|TRBV7-7
CASSPWTGDFTDTQYF
TGTGCCAGCAGCCCCTGGACAGGGGACTTCACAGATACGCAGTATTTT
>.|.|19|TRBJ2-7|TRBV10-3
CAISEPPAGGGRIRYEQYF
TGTGCCATCAGTGAGCCCCCCGCTGGCGGAGGTAGGATACGGTACGAGCAGTACTTC
>.|TRBD1|15|TRBJ2-4|TRBV19
CASSARTGAPNIQYF
TGTGCCAGTAGTGCCAGGACAGGGGCTCCAAACATTCAGTACTTC
>.|TRBD1|15|TRBJ2-7|TRBV27
CASSLGTGNFYEQYF
TGTGCCAGCAGTTTGGGGACAGGAAATTTCTACGAGCAGTACTTC
>.|TRBD2|14|TRBJ2-7|TRBV7-2
CASSLLAGGHEQYF
TGTGCCAGCAGCTTACTAGCGGGAGGCCACGAGCAGTACTTC
>.|.|17|TRBJ1-4|TRBV7-2
CASSSKGVGRWNEKLFF
TGTGCCAGCAGCTCGAAGGGGGTGGGACGGTGGAATGAAAAACTGTTTTTT
>.|TRBD2|14|TRBJ2-7|TRBV25-1
CASSEAGGPFEQYF
TGTGCCAGCAGTGAAGCGGGAGGGCCTTTCGAGCAGTACTTC
>.|TRBD2|14|TRBJ2-5|TRBV9
CASSVSGSYETQYF
TGTGCCAGCAGCGTTAGCGGGAGTTATGAGACCCAGTACTTC
>.|.|13|TRBJ1-3|TRBV9
CASSERSGNTIYF
TGTGCCAGCAGCGAGCGCTCTGGAAACACCATATATTTT
>.|.|14|TRBJ2-2|TRBV11-3
CASSLARGAGELFF
TGTGCCAGCAGCTTGGCCAGGGGGGCCGGGGAGCTGTTTTTT
>.|.|13|TRBJ2-1|TRBV5-1
CASSIASVGEQFF
TGCGCCAGCAGCATCGCTAGCGTTGGTGAGCAGTTCTTC
>.|.|14|TRBJ1-1|TRBV10-1
CASSVGTLNTEAFF
TGCGCCAGCAGTGTCGGGACACTGAACACTGAAGCTTTCTTT
>.|.|12|TRBJ2-7|TRBV10-3
CAIRSGTYEQYF
TGTGCCATCAGGTCCGGGACCTACGAGCAGTACTTC
>.|TRBD2|19|TRBJ2-3|TRBV7-8
CASSPADAGLGGVTDTQYF
TGTGCCAGCAGCCCAGCCGACGCGGGCCTGGGGGGGGTAACAGATACGCAGTATTTT